This section outlines one TCR beta chain sequence together with its context. These data belong to a study of CD8 T cells in Susac syndrome. RNA in amounts of roughly 0.5 to 1 ug was reverse transcribed with random hexamers. TCR beta CDR3 was amplified by immunoSEQ covering 54 Vbeta and 13 Jbeta. One entry per CDR3 protein, called by TCRdb with MiXCR from the immunoSEQ multiplex PCR reads. The table records some 190,000 distinct CDR3 sequences, about 95% of them present only once. There are 13 residues in the CDR3. With 10 bases clipped from V and 1 base from J, the junction kept 5 bases outside the gene matches. Germline V gives CDR1 MDHEN, CDR2 SYDVKM.

The receptor comes from a human donor with Susac syndrome. The V and J genes are TRBV28 and TRBJ1-1; 8 bases agree with TRBD1. Sample: CD4+ T cells from PBMCs. The CDR3 spells CAIAGTGNTEAFF. As DNA, the CDR3 is TGTGCCATTGCGGGGACAGGGAACACTGAAGCTTTCTTT.